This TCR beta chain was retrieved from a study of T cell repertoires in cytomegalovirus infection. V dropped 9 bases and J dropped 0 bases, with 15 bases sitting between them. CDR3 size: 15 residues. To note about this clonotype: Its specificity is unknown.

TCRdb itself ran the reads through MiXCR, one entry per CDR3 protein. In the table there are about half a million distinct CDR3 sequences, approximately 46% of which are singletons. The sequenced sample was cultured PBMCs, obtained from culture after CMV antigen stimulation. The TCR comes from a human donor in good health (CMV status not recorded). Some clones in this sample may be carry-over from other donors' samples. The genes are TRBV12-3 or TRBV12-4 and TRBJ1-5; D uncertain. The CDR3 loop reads CARHETDYSNQPQHF. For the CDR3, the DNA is TGTGCCAGACATGAGACCGATTATAGCAATCAGCCCCAGCATTTT.